The next 19 T cell receptor beta chains were all read from a single sample in a study of cytomegalovirus exposure and HLA in healthy donors (dated by TCRdb to the late 2010s). The library was prepared using the immunoSEQ multiplex PCR assay. A mixture of 60 forward primers for TCR Vbeta segments and 13 reverse primers for TCR Jbeta segments was used in the multiplex PCR. The table was pulled from immuneACCESS by TCRdb, which kept in-frame rearrangements only. Such tables lose some clones; where checked, under half of the loss comes from unresolved V genes, and the rest has no known cause. This sample holds 95,000 to 130,000 clones; 70% to 80% were observed only once. The top ten clonotypes cover approximately 4.5% of the sample. Sequencing used PBMCs. Receptors originate from a man aged 30-40 years in good health and CMV-seropositive.

A remark on this clone: The junction departs from the called germline gene at one end, perhaps through a read error. The chain is built from TRBV6-5 and TRBJ2-4; maybe TRBD2 (5 bases). Per the germline V gene, CDR1 is MNHEY and CDR2 is SVGAGI. This CDR3 comprises 14 residues. The CDR3, as DNA: TGTGCCAGCAGTCGGCAGCTAGCCAAAAACAGTCAGTACTTC. Translated, it gives CASSRQLAKNSQYF.

The chain joins TRBV30 to TRBJ1-6, with 7 bases lining up with TRBD1. The CDR3 has 13 residues. The V gene's germline CDR1 is GTSNPN and CDR2 SVGIG (reference sequence). J gave up 7 bases and V 7 bases, and 7 bases lay outside the gene matches. This chain's CDR3 is CALGGQLNSPLHF. The DNA for the CDR3 is TGTGCCTTAGGGGGACAGCTAAATTCACCCCTCCACTTT.

The CDR3 DNA reads as TGTGCCAGCAGCTCTGACGGGACTAGGGATGAGCAGTTCTTC. The encoded protein is CASSSDGTRDEQFF. V is TRBV7-9 and J is TRBJ2-1; TRBD2 matches at 8 bases. The V gene's germline CDR1 is SEHNR and CDR2 FQNEAQ (reference sequence). CDR3 length equals 14 residues. The V segment lost 4 bases and the J segment 8 bases; nucleotides outside the gene matches: 7.

The CDR3 spells CASRAGQGVTEAFF. As DNA, the CDR3 is TGCGCCAGCCGCGCGGGACAGGGGGTCACTGAAGCTTTCTTT. The J gene is TRBJ1-1, the V gene TRBV23-1, with 11 nucleotides matching TRBD1. TRBV23-1 is designated an ORF whose function remains uncertain. The trim removed 8 bases at V and 4 bases at J, leaving 6 bases unmatched. The CDR3 is 14 residues long.

CDR3 amino acids: CASSKGLPRTSTDTQYF. The DNA of the CDR3 is TGTGCCAGCAGCAAGGGACTTCCTCGAACTAGCACAGATACGCAGTATTTT. The V call is TRBV7-3, the J call TRBJ2-3; possible D gene TRBD2, 6 bases. This CDR3 is built from 17 residues. V shed 5 bases and J shed 0 bases, with 18 bases lying between them. Germline V gene sequence: CDR1 SGHTA, CDR2 FQGTGA. The full variable domain, its missing parts supplied by reference TRBV7-3 and TRBJ2-3, is GAGVSQTPSNKVTEKGKYVELRCDPISGHTALYWYRQSLGQGPEFLIYFQGTGAADDSGLPNDRFFAVRPEGSVSTLKIQRTERGDSAVYLCASSKGLPRTSTDTQYFGPGTRLTVL.

The sample holds one count of this clone. The J gene is TRBJ2-5, the V gene TRBV11-2; D gene unclear. The V and J ends lost 1 base and 5 bases respectively, with 11 bases between them. The CDR3 sequence is 14 residues long. The germline gives CDR1 SGHAT, CDR2 FQNNGV. Written as DNA, the CDR3 is TGTGCCAGCAGCTTAGCCGCGATCACGGAGACCCAGTACTTC. Its protein is CASSLAAITETQYF.

This chain links TRBV19 with TRBJ1-5; 11 bases are a match to TRBD1. With V trimmed by 5 bases and J by 6 bases, 6 bases remained unmatched. CDR3 length: 15 amino acids. Germline CDR1 reads LNHDA; CDR2 reads SQIVND (reference sequence). The DNA of the CDR3 is TGTGCCAGTAGTCCCTGGGACAGGGGGGTTCAGCCCCAGCATTTT. Its translation: CASSPWDRGVQPQHF.

This clone was detected only once. This chain joins TRBV14 and TRBJ2-3, with a weak D call TRBD2 (5 bases). The CDR3 is 16 amino acids. V dropped 1 base and J dropped 3 bases, with 14 bases sitting between them. Per the germline V gene, CDR1 is SGHDN and CDR2 is FVKESK. CDR3 protein: CASSQGPGSGTDTQYF. CDR3 bases: TGTGCCAGCAGCCAAGGCCCGGGAAGCGGTACAGATACGCAGTATTTT.

This clone was counted only a few times. This chain's CDR3 is CASSFGGGEGYTF. The DNA for the CDR3 is TGTGCCAGCAGCTTTGGGGGAGGAGAGGGCTACACCTTC. The chain employs TRBV7-2 and TRBJ1-2, with D possibly matching TRBD1 (5 bases). V lost 3 bases and J lost 8, with 13 bases in between. The CDR3 spans 13 residues. CDR1 is SGHTA and CDR2 is FQGNSA in the germline V gene.

The chain couples TRBV5-7 to TRBJ2-5; 8 bases are shared with TRBD1. TRBV5-7 counts as an open reading frame of uncertain function. Trimming at V came to 4 bases and at J to 1 base, leaving 6 bases not matched to a gene. The CDR3 is made up of 15 amino acids. The CDR3: CASSNLQGVQETQYF. The DNA of the CDR3 is TGTGCCAGCAGCAACCTACAGGGGGTCCAAGAGACCCAGTACTTC.

This sequence joins TRBV10-3 and TRBJ1-5; a possible D gene is TRBD1 (5 bases). This CDR3 has 13 residues. CDR1 is ENHRY, CDR2 SYGVKD, per germline. The germline V and J ends were trimmed by 6 bases and 5 bases, with 11 bases remaining between them. The CDR3 coding sequence is TGTGCCATCAGGGGGGGGGACGATCAGCCCCAGCATTTT. It encodes CAIRGGDDQPQHF.

This chain uses TRBV2 with TRBJ1-1; D not certain. Germline V gene data show CDR1 as SNHLY and CDR2 as FYNNEI. Between the trimmed V and J ends, which lost 4 bases and 12 bases, there was a span of 15 bases. The CDR3 is 12 residues long. CDR3 region: CASSVGGPEPFF. CDR3 nucleotide sequence: TGTGCCAGCAGTGTTGGAGGGCCTGAGCCTTTCTTT.

V is TRBV6-1 and J is TRBJ2-7; the match to TRBD1 covers 7 bases. Germline loops: CDR1 MNHNS, CDR2 SASEGT. J lost 5 bases, V lost 5 bases, and 12 bases had no gene match. This CDR3 has 15 amino acids. Here the CDR3 DNA reads TGTGCCAGCAGTTCCACTGGGGACAGTCCCCACGAGCAGTACTTC. Translating it yields CASSSTGDSPHEQYF.

Notes on this clone: A read error may produce the germline difference seen at one junction end. The gene calls are TRBV29-1 and TRBJ2-6; the D gene is possibly TRBD1 (5 bases). CDR1 and CDR2 from the germline V gene are SQVTM and ANQGSEA. This CDR3 spans 14 amino acids. The CDR3, as DNA: TGCAGCGTTCCTACAGGCTCTGGGGCCAACGGCCTGACTTTC. It is translated as CSVPTGSGANGLTF.

The chain employs TRBV7-2 and TRBJ2-7; D remains ambiguous. The CDR3 is 15 amino acids. The V end was cut by 0 bases, the J end by 0 bases, with 9 bases between. Germline V gene sequence: CDR1 SGHTA, CDR2 FQGNSA. The CDR3 here is CASSLAHDISYEQYF. In nucleotides, the CDR3 is TGTGCCAGCAGCTTAGCCCATGACATCTCCTACGAGCAGTACTTC.

The V gene is TRBV28, the J gene TRBJ1-5; D remains unclear. Germline CDR1 and CDR2: MDHEN and SYDVKM. Trimming removed 3 bases at V and 8 bases at J, with 8 bases between. The CDR3 contains 12 residues. The CDR3 DNA sequence: TGTGCCAGCAGTTTTGGGGAGAAGCCCCAGCATTTT. It specifies CASSFGEKPQHF.

The chain has TRBV4-2 and TRBJ2-3; 8 bases line up with TRBD2. This CDR3 has 15 residues. Trimming at V came to 4 bases and at J to 3 bases, leaving 6 bases not matched to a gene. Germline assignment: CDR1 LGHNA and CDR2 YNFKEQ. The CDR3 loop is CASSPVVAGTDTQYF. The CDR3 DNA reads as TGTGCCAGCAGCCCTGTTGTAGCGGGAACAGATACGCAGTATTTT.

This chain links TRBV11-2 with TRBJ2-3; maybe TRBD2 (6 bases). V was cut by 4 bases and J by 2 bases, with 10 bases left in between. The CDR3 covers 14 residues. Germline V gene sequence: CDR1 SGHAT, CDR2 FQNNGV. As DNA, the CDR3 is TGTGCCAGCAGCTCGGGACTGAACACAGATACGCAGTATTTT. Protein: CASSSGLNTDTQYF.

The chain carries TRBV6-5 and TRBJ2-5; D may be TRBD2 (5 bases). The closer fit of TRBJ2-7 to the DNA end suggests the J call may be wrong. The germline CDR1 and CDR2 sequences are MNHEY and SVGAGI. This CDR3 spans 14 amino acids. The CDR3 coding sequence is TGTGCCAGCAGTTACTCGATTGCGGGCAACGAGCAGTACTTC. This translates into CASSYSIAGNEQYF.